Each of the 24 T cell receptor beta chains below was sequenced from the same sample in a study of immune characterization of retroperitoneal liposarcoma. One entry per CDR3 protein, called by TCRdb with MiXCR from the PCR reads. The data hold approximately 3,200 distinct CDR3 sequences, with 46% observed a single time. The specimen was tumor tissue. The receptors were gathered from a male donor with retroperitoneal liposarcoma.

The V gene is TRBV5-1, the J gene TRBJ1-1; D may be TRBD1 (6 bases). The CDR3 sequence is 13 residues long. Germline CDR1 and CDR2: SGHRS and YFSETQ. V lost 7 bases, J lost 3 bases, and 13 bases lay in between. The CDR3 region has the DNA TGCGCCAGCGCTTTGAGGGGGGACACTGAAGCTTTCTTT. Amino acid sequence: CASALRGDTEAFF.

The CDR3 reads CASSLEWGAGTYEQFF. In nucleotides, the CDR3 is TGTGCCAGCAGTTTAGAGTGGGGAGCAGGAACCTACGAGCAGTTCTTC. The V gene is TRBV12-3 or TRBV12-4, the J gene TRBJ2-1, with D perhaps TRBD2 (5 bases). This CDR3 has 16 amino acids. Trimming removed 1 base from V and 10 bases from J, with 20 bases in between.

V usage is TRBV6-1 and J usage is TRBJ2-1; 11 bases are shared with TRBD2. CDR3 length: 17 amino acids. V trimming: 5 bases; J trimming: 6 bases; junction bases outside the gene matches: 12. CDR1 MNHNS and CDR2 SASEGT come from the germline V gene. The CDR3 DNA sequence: TGTGCCAGCAGTTTCATAGCGGGAGGGCCCTTCCTCAATGAGCAGTTCTTC. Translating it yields CASSFIAGGPFLNEQFF.

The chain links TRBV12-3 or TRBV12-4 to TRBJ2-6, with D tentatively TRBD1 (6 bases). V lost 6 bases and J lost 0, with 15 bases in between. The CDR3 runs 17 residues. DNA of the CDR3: TGTGCCAGCAGACAAGACAGGTCTTACTCTGGGGCCAACGTCCTGACTTTC. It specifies CASRQDRSYSGANVLTF.

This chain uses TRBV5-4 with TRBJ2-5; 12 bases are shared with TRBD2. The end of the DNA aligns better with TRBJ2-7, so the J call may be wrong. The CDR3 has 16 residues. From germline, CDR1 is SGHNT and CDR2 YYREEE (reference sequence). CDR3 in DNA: TGTGCCAGCAGCTTTACTAGCGGGGGGTACTCCTACGAGCAGTACTTC. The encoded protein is CASSFTSGGYSYEQYF.

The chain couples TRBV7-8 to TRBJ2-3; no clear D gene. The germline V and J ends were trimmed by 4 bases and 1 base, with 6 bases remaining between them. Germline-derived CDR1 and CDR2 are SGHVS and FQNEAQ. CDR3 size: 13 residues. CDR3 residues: CASSSWGTDTQYF. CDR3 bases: TGTGCCAGCAGCTCGTGGGGCACAGATACGCAGTATTTT. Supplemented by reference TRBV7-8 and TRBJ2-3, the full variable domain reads GAGVSQSPRYKVAKRGQDVALRCDPISGHVSLFWYQQALGQGPEFLTYFQNEAQLDKSGLPSDRFFAERPEGSVSTLKIQRTQQEDSAVYLCASSSWGTDTQYFGPGTRLTVL.

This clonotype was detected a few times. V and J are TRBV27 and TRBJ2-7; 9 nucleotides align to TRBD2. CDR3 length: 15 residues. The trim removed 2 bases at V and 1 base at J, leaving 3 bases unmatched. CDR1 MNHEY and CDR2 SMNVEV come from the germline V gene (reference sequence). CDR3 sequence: CASSLAGGGSYEQYF. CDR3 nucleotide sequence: TGTGCCAGCAGTTTAGCGGGGGGGGGATCCTACGAGCAGTACTTC.

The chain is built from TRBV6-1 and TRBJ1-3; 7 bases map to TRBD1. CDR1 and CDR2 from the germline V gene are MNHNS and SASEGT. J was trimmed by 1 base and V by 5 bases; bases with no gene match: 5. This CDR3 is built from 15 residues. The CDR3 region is CASSPQDRSGNTIYF. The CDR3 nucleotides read TGTGCCAGCAGTCCACAGGACAGGTCTGGAAACACCATATATTTT.

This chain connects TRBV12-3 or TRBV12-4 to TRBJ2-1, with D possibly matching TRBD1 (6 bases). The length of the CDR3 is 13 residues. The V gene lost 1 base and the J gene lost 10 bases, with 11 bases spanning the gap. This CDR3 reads CASSLEGGFEQFF. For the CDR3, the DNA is TGTGCCAGCAGTTTAGAAGGGGGTTTCGAGCAGTTCTTC.

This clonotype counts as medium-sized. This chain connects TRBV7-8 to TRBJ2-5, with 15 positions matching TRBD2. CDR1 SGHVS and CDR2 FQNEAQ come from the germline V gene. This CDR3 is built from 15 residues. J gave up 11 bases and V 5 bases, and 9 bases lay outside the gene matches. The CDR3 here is CASSLGTSGRNEQYF. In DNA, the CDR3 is TGTGCCAGCAGCCTCGGGACTAGCGGGAGGAATGAGCAGTACTTC.

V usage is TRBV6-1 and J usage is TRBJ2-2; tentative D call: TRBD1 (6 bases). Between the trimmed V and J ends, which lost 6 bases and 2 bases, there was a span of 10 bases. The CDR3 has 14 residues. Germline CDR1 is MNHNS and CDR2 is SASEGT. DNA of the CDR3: TGTGCCAGCAGACCGGGACACAACACCGGGGAGCTGTTTTTT. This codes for CASRPGHNTGELFF.

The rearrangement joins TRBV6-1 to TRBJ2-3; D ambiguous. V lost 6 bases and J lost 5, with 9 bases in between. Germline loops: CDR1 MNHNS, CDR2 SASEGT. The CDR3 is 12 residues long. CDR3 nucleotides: TGTGCCAGCAGCCCAAAAAAAGATACGCAGTATTTT. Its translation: CASSPKKDTQYF.

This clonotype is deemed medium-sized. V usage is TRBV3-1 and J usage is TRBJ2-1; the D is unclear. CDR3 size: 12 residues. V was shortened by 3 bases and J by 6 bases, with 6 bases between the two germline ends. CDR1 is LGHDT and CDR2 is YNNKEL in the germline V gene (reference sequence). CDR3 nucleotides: TGTGCCAGCAGCCATAGTCGCAATGAGCAGTTCTTC. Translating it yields CASSHSRNEQFF.

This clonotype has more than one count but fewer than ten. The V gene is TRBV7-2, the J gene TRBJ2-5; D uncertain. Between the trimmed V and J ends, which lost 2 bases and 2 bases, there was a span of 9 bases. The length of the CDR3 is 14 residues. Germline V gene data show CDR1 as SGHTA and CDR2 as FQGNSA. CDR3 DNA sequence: TGTGCCAGCAGCTTACTATGGGGTCAAGAGACCCAGTACTTC. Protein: CASSLLWGQETQYF. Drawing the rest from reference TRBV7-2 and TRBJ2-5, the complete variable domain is GAGVSQSPSNKVTEKGKDVELRCDPISGHTALYWYRQSLGQGLEFLIYFQGNSAPDKSGLPSDRFSAERTGGSVSTLTIQRTQQEDSAVYLCASSLLWGQETQYFGPGTRLLVL.

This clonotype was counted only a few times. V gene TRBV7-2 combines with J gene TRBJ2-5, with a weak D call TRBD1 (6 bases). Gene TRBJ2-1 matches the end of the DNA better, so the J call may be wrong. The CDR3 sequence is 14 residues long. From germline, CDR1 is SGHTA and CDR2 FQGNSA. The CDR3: CASSLTGPQETQFF. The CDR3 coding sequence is TGTGCCAGCAGCTTAACAGGGCCCCAAGAGACCCAGTTCTTC.

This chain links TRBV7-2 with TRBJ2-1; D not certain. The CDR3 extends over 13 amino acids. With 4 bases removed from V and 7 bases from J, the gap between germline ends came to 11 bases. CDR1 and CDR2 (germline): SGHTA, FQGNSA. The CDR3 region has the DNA TGTGCCAGCAGCTCCTCGATCGGGAATGAGCAGTTCTTC. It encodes CASSSSIGNEQFF.

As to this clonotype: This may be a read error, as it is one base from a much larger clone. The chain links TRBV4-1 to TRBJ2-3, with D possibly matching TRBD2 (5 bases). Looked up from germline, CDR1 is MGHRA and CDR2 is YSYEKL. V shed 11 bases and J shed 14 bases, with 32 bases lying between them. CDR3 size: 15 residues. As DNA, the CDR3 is TGCGCCTCCAAATCCGGGGTGAAGGGCACCGGGGAGCTGTATTTT. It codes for CASKSGVKGTGELYF.

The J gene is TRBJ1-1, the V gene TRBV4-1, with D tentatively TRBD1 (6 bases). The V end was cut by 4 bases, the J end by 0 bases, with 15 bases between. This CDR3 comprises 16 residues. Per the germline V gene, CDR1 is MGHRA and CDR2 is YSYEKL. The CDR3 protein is CASSPQGGTMNTEAFF. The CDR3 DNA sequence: TGCGCCAGCAGCCCCCAAGGGGGGACCATGAACACTGAAGCTTTCTTT.

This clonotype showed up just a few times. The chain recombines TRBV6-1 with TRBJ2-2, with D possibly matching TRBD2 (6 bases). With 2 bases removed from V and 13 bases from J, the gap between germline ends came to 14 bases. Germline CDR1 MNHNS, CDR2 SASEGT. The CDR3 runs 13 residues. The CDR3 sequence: CASSENNKGGLFF. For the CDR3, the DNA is TGTGCCAGCAGTGAAAATAACAAGGGAGGGCTGTTTTTT.

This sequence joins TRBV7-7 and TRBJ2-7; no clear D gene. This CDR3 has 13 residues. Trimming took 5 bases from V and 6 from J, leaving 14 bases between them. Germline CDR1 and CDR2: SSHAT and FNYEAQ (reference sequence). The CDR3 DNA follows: TGTGCCAGCAGCCCCCTATCTGGCAGCGAGCAGTACTTC. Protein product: CASSPLSGSEQYF.

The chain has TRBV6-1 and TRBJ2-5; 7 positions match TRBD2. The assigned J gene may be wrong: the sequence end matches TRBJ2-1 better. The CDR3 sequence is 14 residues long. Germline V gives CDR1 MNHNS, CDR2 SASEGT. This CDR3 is CASKRAGVRNEQFF. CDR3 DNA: TGTGCCAGCAAAAGGGCGGGAGTAAGGAATGAGCAGTTCTTC.

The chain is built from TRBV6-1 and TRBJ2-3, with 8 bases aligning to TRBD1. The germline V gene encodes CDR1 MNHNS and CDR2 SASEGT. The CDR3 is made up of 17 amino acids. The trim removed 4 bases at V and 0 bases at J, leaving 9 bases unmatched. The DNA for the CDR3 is TGTGCCAGCAGTGTCGGGGGACAGGCAGTTAGCACAGATACGCAGTATTTT. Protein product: CASSVGGQAVSTDTQYF.

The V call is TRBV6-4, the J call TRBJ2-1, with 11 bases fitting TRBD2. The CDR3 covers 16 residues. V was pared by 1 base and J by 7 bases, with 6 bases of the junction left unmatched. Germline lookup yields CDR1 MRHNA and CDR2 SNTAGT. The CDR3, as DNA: TGTGCCAGCAGTGACTTAGCGGGGGGGCCCCCGAATGAGCAGTTCTTC. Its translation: CASSDLAGGPPNEQFF.

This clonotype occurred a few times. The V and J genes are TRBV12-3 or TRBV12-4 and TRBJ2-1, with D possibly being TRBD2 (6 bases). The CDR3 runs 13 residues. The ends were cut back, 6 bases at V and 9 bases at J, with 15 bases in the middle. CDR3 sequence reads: CASSLTSHGEQFF. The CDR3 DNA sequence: TGTGCCAGCAGCCTGACTAGTCACGGTGAGCAGTTCTTC.